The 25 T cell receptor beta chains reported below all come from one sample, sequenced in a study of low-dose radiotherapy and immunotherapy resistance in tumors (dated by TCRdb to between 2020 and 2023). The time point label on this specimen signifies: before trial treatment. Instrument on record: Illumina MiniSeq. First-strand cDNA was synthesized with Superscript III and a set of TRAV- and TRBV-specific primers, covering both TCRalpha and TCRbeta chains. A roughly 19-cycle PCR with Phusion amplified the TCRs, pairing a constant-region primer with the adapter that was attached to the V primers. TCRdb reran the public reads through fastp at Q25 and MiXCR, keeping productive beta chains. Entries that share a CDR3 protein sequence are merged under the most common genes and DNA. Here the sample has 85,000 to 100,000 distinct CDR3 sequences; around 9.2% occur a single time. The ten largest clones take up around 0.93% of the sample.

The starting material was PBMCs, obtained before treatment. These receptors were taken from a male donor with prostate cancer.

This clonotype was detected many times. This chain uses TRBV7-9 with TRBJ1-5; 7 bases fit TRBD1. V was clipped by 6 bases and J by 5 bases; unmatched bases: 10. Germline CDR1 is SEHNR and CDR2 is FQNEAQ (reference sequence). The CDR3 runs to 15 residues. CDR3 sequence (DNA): TGTGCCAGCAGTCGCGGACAGGCGAAATATCAGCCCCAGCATTTT. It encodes CASSRGQAKYQPQHF.

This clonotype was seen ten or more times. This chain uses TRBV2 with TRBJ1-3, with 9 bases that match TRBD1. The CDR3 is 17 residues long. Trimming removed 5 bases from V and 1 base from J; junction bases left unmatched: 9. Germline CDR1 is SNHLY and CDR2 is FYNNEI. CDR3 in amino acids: CASSYPGQGNSGNTIYF. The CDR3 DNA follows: TGTGCCAGCAGTTATCCGGGACAGGGTAATTCTGGAAACACCATATATTTT.

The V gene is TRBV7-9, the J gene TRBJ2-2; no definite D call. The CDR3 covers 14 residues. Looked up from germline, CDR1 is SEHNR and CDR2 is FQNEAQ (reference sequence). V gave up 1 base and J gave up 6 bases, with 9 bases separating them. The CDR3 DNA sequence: TGTGCCAGCAGCTTAGACACGAGGCCCGGGGAGCTGTTTTTT. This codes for CASSLDTRPGELFF. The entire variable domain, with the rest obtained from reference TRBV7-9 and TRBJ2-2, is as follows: DTGVSQNPRHKITKRGQNVTFRCDPISEHNRLYWYRQTLGQGPEFLTYFQNEAQLEKSRLLSDRFSAERPKGSFSTLEIQRTEQGDSAMYLCASSLDTRPGELFFGEGSRLTVL.

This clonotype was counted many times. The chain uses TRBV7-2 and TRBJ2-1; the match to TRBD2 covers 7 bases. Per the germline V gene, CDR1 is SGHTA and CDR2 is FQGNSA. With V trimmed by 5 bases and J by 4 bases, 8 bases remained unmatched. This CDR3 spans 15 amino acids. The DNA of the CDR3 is TGTGCCAGCAGCCCCCCCCCAGCGGGGTACAATGAGCAGTTCTTC. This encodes CASSPPPAGYNEQFF.

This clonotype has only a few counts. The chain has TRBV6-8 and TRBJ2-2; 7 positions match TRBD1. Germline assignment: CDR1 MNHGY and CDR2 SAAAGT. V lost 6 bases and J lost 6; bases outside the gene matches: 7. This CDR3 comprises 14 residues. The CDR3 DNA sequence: TGTGCCAGCAGGATGACAGGGACGGCCGGGGAGCTGTTTTTT. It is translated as CASRMTGTAGELFF.

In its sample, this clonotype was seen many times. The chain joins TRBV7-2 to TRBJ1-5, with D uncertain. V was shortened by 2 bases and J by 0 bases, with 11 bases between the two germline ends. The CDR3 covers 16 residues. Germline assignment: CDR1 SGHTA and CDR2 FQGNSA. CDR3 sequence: CASSLLPSLSNQPQHF. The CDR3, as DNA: TGTGCCAGCAGCTTACTCCCGTCTCTTAGCAATCAGCCCCAGCATTTT.

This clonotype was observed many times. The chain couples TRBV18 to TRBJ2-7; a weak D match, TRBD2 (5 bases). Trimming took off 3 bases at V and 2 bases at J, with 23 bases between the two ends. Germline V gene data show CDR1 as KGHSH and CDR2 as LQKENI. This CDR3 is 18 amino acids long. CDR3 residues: CASSPSLEQSSGTYEQYF. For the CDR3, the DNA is TGTGCCAGCTCACCCTCTCTGGAACAGTCCTCGGGAACCTACGAGCAGTACTTC.

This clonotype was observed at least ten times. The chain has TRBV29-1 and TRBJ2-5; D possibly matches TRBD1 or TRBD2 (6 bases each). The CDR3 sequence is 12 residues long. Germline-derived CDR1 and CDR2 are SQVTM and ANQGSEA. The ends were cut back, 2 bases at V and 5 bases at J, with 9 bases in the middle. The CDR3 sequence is CSVERGAETQYF. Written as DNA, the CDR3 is TGCAGCGTTGAAAGGGGGGCTGAGACCCAGTACTTC.

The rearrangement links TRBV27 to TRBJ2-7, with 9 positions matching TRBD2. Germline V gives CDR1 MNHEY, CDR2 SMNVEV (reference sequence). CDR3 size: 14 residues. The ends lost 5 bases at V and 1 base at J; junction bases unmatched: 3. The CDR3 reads CASSNSGSSYEQYF. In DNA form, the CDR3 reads TGTGCCAGCAGTAATAGCGGGAGTTCCTACGAGCAGTACTTC.

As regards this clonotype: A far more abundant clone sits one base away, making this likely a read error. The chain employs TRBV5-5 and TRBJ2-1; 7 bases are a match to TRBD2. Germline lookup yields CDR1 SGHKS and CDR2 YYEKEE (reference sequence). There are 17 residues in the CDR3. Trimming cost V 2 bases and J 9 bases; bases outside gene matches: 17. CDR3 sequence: CASSLAESGIGISEQFF. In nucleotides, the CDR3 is TGTGCCAGCAGCTTAGCGGAAAGCGGGATTGGCATCAGTGAGCAGTTCTTC. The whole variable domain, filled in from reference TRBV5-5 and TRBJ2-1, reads DAGVTQSPTHLIKTRGQQVTLRCSPISGHKSVSWYQQVLGQGPQFIFQYYEKEERGRGNFPDRFSARQFPNYSSELNVNALLLGDSALYLCASSLAESGIGISEQFFGPGTRLTVL.

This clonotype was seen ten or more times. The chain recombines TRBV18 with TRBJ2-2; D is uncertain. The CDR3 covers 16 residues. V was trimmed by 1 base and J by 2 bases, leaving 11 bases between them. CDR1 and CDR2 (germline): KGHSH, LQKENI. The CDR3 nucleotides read TGTGCCAGCTCACCACGAACATACACTAACACCGGGGAGCTGTTTTTT. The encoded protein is CASSPRTYTNTGELFF.

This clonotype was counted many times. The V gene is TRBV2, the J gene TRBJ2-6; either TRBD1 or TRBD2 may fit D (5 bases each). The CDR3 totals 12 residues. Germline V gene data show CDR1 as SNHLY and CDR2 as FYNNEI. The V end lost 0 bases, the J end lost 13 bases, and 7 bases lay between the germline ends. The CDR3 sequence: CASSEAWGVLTF. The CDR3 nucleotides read TGTGCCAGCAGTGAAGCGTGGGGGGTCCTGACTTTC.

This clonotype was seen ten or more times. The CDR3 protein is CASSYSIYYNEQFF. In DNA, the CDR3 is TGTGCCAGCAGTTACTCGATCTACTACAATGAGCAGTTCTTC. The chain combines TRBV6-2 or TRBV6-3 with TRBJ2-1; no clear D gene. V lost 0 bases and J lost 3, with 6 bases in between. Per germline, CDR1 MNHEY and CDR2 SVGEGT. This CDR3 comprises 14 residues.

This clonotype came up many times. This CDR3 is CSAGTGDPYEQYF. The CDR3 DNA reads TGCAGCGCCGGGACAGGAGATCCCTACGAGCAGTACTTC. The chain uses TRBV29-1 and TRBJ2-7; 8 bases fit TRBD1. Germline V lookup: CDR1 SQVTM, CDR2 ANQGSEA. V lost 7 bases to trimming and J lost 2 bases; unmatched junction nucleotides: 7. The CDR3 is 13 amino acids.

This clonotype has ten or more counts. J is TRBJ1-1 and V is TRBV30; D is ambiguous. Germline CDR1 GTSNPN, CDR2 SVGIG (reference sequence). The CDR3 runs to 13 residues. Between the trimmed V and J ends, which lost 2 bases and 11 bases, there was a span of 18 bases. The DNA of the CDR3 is TGTGCCTGGAGTACCCGAGACCGGAGGTGGGCTTTCTTT. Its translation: CAWSTRDRRWAFF. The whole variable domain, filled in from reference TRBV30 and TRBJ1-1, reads SQTIHQWPATLVQPVGSPLSLECTVEGTSNPNLYWYRQAAGRGLQLLFYSVGIGQISSEVPQNLSASRPQDRQFILSSKKLLLSDSGFYLCAWSTRDRRWAFFGQGTRLTVV.

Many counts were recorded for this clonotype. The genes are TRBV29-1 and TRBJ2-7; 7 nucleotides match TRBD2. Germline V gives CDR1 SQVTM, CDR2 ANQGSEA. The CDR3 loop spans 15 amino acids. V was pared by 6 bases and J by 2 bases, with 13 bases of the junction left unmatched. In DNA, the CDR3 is TGCAGCGTCGGCTGCCCCGGGAGGAGCCCCTACGAGCAGTACTTC. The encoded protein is CSVGCPGRSPYEQYF.

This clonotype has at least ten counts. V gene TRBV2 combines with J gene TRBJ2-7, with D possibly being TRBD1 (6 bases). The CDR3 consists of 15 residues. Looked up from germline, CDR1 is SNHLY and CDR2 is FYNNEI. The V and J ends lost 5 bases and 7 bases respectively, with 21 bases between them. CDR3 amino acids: CASSLTGTPYQEQYF. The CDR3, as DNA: TGTGCCAGCAGTCTCACCGGGACACCGTATCAAGAGCAGTACTTC.

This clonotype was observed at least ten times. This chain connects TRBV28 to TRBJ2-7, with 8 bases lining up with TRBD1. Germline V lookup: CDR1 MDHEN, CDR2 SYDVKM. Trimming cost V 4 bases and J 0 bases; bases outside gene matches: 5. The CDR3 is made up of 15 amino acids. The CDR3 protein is CASSSGQGPSYEQYF. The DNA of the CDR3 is TGTGCCAGCAGTTCCGGACAGGGCCCCTCCTACGAGCAGTACTTC.

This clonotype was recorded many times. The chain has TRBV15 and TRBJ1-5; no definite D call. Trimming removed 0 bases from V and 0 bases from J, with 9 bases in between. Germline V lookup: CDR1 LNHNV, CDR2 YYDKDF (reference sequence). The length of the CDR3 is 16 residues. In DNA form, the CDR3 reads TGTGCCACCAGCAGAGATCCGGGTACTAGCAATCAGCCCCAGCATTTT. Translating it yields CATSRDPGTSNQPQHF. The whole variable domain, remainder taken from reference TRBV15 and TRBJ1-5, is DAMVIQNPRYQVTQFGKPVTLSCSQTLNHNVMYWYQQKSSQAPKLLFHYYDKDFNNEADTPDNFQSRRPNTSFCFLDIRSPGLGDTAMYLCATSRDPGTSNQPQHFGDGTRLSIL.

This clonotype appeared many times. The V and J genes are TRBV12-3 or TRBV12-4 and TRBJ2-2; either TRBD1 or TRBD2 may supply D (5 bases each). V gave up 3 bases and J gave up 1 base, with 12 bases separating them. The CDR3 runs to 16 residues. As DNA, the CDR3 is TGTGCCAGCAGTTTTAGAGGGGCCTTGAACACCGGGGAGCTGTTTTTT. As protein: CASSFRGALNTGELFF.

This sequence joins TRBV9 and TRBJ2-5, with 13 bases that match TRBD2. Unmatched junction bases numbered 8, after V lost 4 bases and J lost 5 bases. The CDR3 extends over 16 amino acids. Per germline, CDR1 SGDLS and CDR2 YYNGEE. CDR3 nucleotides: TGTGCCAGCAGCCCGCGGACTAGCGGGAGTTCTGAGACCCAGTACTTC. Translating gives CASSPRTSGSSETQYF.

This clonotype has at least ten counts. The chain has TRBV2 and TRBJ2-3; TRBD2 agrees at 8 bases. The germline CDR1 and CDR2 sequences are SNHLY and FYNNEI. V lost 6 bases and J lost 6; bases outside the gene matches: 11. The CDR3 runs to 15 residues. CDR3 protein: CASRQGLAGTDTQYF. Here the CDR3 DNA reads TGTGCCAGCAGGCAGGGATTAGCGGGAACCGATACGCAGTATTTT.

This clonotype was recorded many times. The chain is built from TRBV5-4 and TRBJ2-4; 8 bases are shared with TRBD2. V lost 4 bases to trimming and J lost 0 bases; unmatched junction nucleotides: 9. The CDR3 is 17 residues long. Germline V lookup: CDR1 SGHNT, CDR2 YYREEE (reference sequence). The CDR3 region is CASSAVTSGLAKNIQYF. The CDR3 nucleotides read TGTGCCAGCAGCGCTGTTACTAGCGGACTAGCCAAAAACATTCAGTACTTC. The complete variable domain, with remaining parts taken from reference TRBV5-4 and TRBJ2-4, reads ETGVTQSPTHLIKTRGQQVTLRCSSQSGHNTVSWYQQALGQGPQFIFQYYREEENGRGNFPPRFSGLQFPNYSSELNVNALELDDSALYLCASSAVTSGLAKNIQYFGAGTRLSVL.

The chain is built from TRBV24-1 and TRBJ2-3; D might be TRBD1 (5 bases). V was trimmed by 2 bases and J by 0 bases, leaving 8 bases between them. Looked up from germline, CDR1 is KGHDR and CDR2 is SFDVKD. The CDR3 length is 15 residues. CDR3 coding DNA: TGTGCCACCAGTGATTGGGCAGGGAGCACAGATACGCAGTATTTT. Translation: CATSDWAGSTDTQYF.

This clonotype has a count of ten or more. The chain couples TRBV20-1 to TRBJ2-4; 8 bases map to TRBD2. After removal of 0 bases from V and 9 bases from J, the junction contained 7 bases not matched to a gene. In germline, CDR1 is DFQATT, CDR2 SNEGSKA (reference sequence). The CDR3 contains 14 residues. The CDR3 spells CSARDPGGPSIQYF. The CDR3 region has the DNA TGCAGTGCTAGAGATCCGGGAGGGCCTAGCATTCAGTACTTC.